This TCR beta chain is drawn from a study of shared clonotypes between healthy human individuals. General observations from the study: Compared with clonotypes that all four donors shared, non-shared clonotypes had lower generation probabilities.

V lost 2 bases and J lost 14, with 13 bases in between. In germline, CDR1 is SQVTM, CDR2 ANQGSEA. The CDR3 is 11 amino acids. In the case of this clone: The antigen remains unidentified.

Measured with immunoSEQ multiplex PCR; TCRdb has only the in-frame clones, and not every one. The profile shows approximately 530,000 clones, approximately 95% of them singletons. Each of the donors was a healthy adult who was HIV-negative and had not had a recent acute infection or vaccination. Caucasian adults living in Nashville, Tennessee, provided all samples. The chain uses TRBV29-1 and TRBJ2-1; no clear D. The source is a woman younger than 45 in good health. Sequencing input: naive CD4+ T cells sorted from blood. Subset: CD45RA+ positively selected. The CDR3 DNA reads TGCAGCGTTGAAAAGGAGCCCACGGAGTTCTTC. The encoded protein is CSVEKEPTEFF.